The entry below describes one T cell receptor (beta chain). This sample was taken from a study of T cells in Graves' hyperthyroidism and ophthalmopathy. Amplified TCR beta CDR3 regions derived from RNA transcripts. The TCR CDR3 was amplified in a first-round RT-PCR using the HTBI primer set. TCRdb reprocessed the multiplex PCR reads via MiXCR and lists one record per CDR3 protein. The sample lists about 580,000 distinct CDR3 sequences, about 15% seen once, with 5.8% in the top ten. Fresh 10 ml peripheral blood yielded PBMCs. The clonotype comes from a woman younger than 45 with Graves' hyperthyroidism that later progressed to Graves' ophthalmopathy. What was sequenced was blood.

The CDR3 nucleotides read TGTGCCAGCAGTGAATTAGGTGGGGCCACCTACGAGCAGTACTTC. This codes for CASSELGGATYEQYF. V usage is TRBV6-1 and J usage is TRBJ2-7; maybe TRBD1 (5 bases). Germline CDR1 and CDR2: MNHNS and SASEGT. Deletions cut 2 bases from V and 2 bases from J, with 13 bases between. The CDR3 is 15 amino acids.